This T cell receptor beta chain appears in the sequencing data of a study of T cell responses to AZD1222 COVID-19 vaccine (dated by TCRdb to the early 2020s). In the study overall: A total of 240 or so trial participants underwent TCR sequencing, of whom about 200 had received two doses of AZD1222 and 26 had received two doses of the MenACWY control vaccine. Enrollment into the trials was organized by age into subgroups of 18-55, 56-69 and 70-plus years, and those subgroups contained approximately 150, 30 and 60 TCR-sequenced participants, respectively. Results and caveats for the whole study, not just this receptor: Conclusions about previously exposed vaccinees are limited because only a handful of AZD1222 recipients were SARS-CoV-2 seropositive at baseline. After two AZD1222 doses, both the breadth and the depth of spike-specific TCRs were significantly higher than at day 0 and than in MenACWY recipients. CD4 TCRs associated with the vaccine covered the entire spike protein, and the dominant responses were in regions 160-218 and 743-854. Participants were mostly white British, with more females than males. The authors suggested clonal diversity may have been underestimated. Reportedly, close to half of the unique spike-specific TCRs recognized epitopes lying outside the regions that are mutated in the B.1.351 and B.1.1.7 variants. No day 14 peak-response samples were available, so repertoires were characterized only after the peak T cell response. The 56-69-year group was small, and its depth increase did not reach significance, likely because of low power.

The time point label corresponds to: baseline before first vaccination. This sample's treatment or condition label indicates: meningococcal conjugate vaccine given as trial control. Vaccinee samples came from UK trials COV001 and COV002, including a single-blind randomized controlled phase 2/3 trial of AZD1222 (ChAdOx1 nCoV-19) in healthy adults. For TCRbeta chain sequencing, PBMC samples were collected from trial participants at day 0 and at day 28 after the second dose. This clone has more than one count but fewer than ten. What antigen it recognizes has not been identified. Base-call qualities are not available, and no considerably larger clone is one nucleotide away. The CDR3 regions of human TCRbeta chains were analyzed by immunosequencing. The study's processing was this. TCRs in the repertoires were matched against a reference library of SARS-CoV-2-specific TCRs that had been generated with the MIRA antigen-specificity platform. Breadth was defined as the fraction of unique TCRs that were SARS-CoV-2-associated. Depth was defined as the fraction of total T cells that were SARS-CoV-2-associated. Using the MIRA data, each spike-specific TCR was mapped to the spike region that the TCR reacts to and placed in a CD4 or CD8 class. Log10-transformed breadth and depth values were compared by one-way ANOVA with Sidak's multiple comparisons tests. The source is immuneACCESS, and TCRdb retained only in-frame sequences with V and J called. Part of the clones is not carried over; for the studies checked, unresolved V genes explain less than half of this, and the remainder is unexplained. V, J and clone size are those of that table, while D and trimming were read from the DNA. Across this sample there are fewer than 200,000 clones, with 90% to 95% seen only once. The top ten clones comprise about 4.5% of the sample.

V and J lose 3 bases and 2 bases, and a span of 7 bases separates them. Spanning cysteine to phenylalanine, the CDR3 consists of 14 amino acids. The DNA shown is the 42-base CDR3, in frame from base 1. CDR1 and CDR2 are drawn from the germline V gene (reference sequence): LGHDT, YNNKEL. The specimen was peripheral blood, collected on day 0 of MenACWY control vaccination. This TCR came from an adult in good health. The V and J genes are TRBV3-1 (or the pseudogene TRBV3-2) and TRBJ1-4; the D segment could be TRBD1, given 6 matching bases. The bases are TGTGCCAGCAGCCAGGGGGGCACTAATGAAAAACTGTTTTTT. It translates as CASSQGGTNEKLFF.